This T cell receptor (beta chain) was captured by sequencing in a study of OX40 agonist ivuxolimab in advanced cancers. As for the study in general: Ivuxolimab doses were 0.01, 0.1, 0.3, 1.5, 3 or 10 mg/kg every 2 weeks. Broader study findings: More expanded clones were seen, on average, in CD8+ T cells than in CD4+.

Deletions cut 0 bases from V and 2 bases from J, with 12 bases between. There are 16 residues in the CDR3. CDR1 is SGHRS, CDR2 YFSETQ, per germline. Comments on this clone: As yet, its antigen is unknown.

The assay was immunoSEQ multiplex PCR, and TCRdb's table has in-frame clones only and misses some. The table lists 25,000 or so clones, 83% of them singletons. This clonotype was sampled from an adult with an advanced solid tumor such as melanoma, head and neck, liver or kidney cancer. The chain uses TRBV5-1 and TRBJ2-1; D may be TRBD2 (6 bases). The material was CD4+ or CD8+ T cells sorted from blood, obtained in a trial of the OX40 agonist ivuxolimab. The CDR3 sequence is CASSLGAGPTYNEQFF. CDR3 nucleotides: TGCGCCAGCAGCTTGGGGGCGGGACCCACCTACAATGAGCAGTTCTTC.